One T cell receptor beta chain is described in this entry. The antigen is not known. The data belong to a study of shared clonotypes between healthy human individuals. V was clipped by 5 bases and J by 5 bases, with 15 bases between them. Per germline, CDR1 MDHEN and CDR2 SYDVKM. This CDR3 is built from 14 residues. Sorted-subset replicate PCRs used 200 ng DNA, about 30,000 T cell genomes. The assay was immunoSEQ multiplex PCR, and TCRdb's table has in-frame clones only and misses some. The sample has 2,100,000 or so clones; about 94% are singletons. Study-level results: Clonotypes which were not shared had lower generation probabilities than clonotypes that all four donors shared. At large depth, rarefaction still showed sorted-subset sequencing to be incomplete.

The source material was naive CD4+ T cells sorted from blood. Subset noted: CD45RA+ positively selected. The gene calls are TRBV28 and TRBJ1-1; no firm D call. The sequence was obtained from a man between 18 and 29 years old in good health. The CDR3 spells CASSLRGVGTEAFF. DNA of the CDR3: TGTGCCAGCAGTCTCCGCGGGGTGGGGACTGAAGCTTTCTTT. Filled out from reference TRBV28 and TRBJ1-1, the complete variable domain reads DVKVTQSSRYLVKRTGEKVFLECVQDMDHENMFWYRQDPGLGLRLIYFSYDVKMKEKGDIPEGYSVSREKKERFSLILESASTNQTSMYLCASSLRGVGTEAFFGQGTRLTVV.